These T cell receptor beta chains were read from a single sample in a study of cytomegalovirus exposure and HLA in healthy donors. TCRdb's copy holds only in-frame clones and misses some; the assay was immunoSEQ multiplex PCR. The top ten hold 11% of the sample, which has approximately 85,000 clones, over 60% seen once. Sequences were obtained from PBMCs. All receptors derive from a woman aged 40 to 55 in good health and CMV-seropositive. The CDR3 runs from the conserved cysteine through the conserved F or W. The order of the fields is V gene, clone size, D gene, J gene, CDR3 protein, CDR3 DNA. D genes are given only for firm matches. Some rows have no size entry. The others give once, few or many, or a class for an expanded clone.

v_call: TRBV23-1
clone_size: .
d_call: TRBD1
j_call: TRBJ1-2
cdr3_aa: CASIRGRLGYTF
cdr3_nt: TGCGCCAGCATCAGGGGGCGCTTAGGGTACACCTTC

v_call: TRBV5-1
clone_size: .
d_call: .
j_call: TRBJ2-7
cdr3_aa: CASSLGVRSEQYF
cdr3_nt: TGCGCCAGCAGCTTGGGGGTCCGGAGCGAGCAGTACTTC

v_call: TRBV28
clone_size: .
d_call: TRBD2
j_call: TRBJ2-5
cdr3_aa: CASSLAGGSGVKTQYF
cdr3_nt: TGTGCCAGCAGTTTAGCCGGGGGTAGCGGGGTGAAGACCCAGTACTTC

v_call: TRBV27
clone_size: .
d_call: TRBD1
j_call: TRBJ1-5
cdr3_aa: CASSPDRVSSNQPQHF
cdr3_nt: TGTGCCAGCAGCCCGGACAGGGTATCTAGCAATCAGCCCCAGCATTTT

v_call: TRBV29-1
clone_size: .
d_call: .
j_call: TRBJ1-3
cdr3_aa: CSVEAGGNTIYF
cdr3_nt: TGCAGCGTTGAGGCAGGGGGAAACACCATATATTTT

v_call: TRBV4-1
clone_size: .
d_call: .
j_call: TRBJ1-2
cdr3_aa: CASSQDLTGYYGYTF
cdr3_nt: TGCGCCAGCAGCCAAGACCTTACAGGATACTATGGCTACACCTTC

v_call: TRBV19
clone_size: .
d_call: .
j_call: TRBJ1-1
cdr3_aa: CASSIKGLNTEAFF
cdr3_nt: TGTGCCAGTAGTATAAAGGGGCTGAACACTGAAGCTTTCTTT

v_call: TRBV10-3
clone_size: .
d_call: .
j_call: TRBJ2-3
cdr3_aa: CAYGGEDTTTQYF
cdr3_nt: TGTGCCTACGGTGGTGAGGACACCACTACGCAGTATTTT

v_call: TRBV10-3
clone_size: few
d_call: TRBD2
j_call: TRBJ2-1
cdr3_aa: CAISVHSGREQFF
cdr3_nt: TGTGCCATCAGTGTCCATAGCGGGAGGGAGCAGTTCTTC

v_call: TRBV12-5
clone_size: .
d_call: .
j_call: TRBJ2-7
cdr3_aa: CASGLIGAYEQYF
cdr3_nt: TGTGCTAGTGGTTTGATCGGAGCCTACGAGCAGTACTTC

v_call: TRBV5-6
clone_size: .
d_call: .
j_call: TRBJ1-4
cdr3_aa: CASSLSPGATNEKLFF
cdr3_nt: TGTGCCAGCAGCTTGAGCCCCGGAGCAACTAATGAAAAACTGTTTTTT

v_call: TRBV2
clone_size: once
d_call: .
j_call: TRBJ2-3
cdr3_aa: CASSEWGMNTQYF
cdr3_nt: TGTGCCAGCAGTGAGTGGGGCATGAATACGCAGTATTTT

v_call: TRBV5-6
clone_size: .
d_call: TRBD1
j_call: TRBJ2-7
cdr3_aa: CASSTGTASYEQYF
cdr3_nt: TGTGCCAGCAGTACCGGGACAGCCTCCTACGAGCAGTACTTC

v_call: TRBV5-4
clone_size: once
d_call: TRBD2
j_call: TRBJ2-5
cdr3_aa: CASSLIAGGETQYF
cdr3_nt: TGTGCCAGCAGCTTGATAGCGGGAGGAGAGACCCAGTACTTC

v_call: TRBV7-2
clone_size: .
d_call: .
j_call: TRBJ2-2
cdr3_aa: CASSFLTGELFF
cdr3_nt: TGTGCCAGCAGCTTCCTGACCGGGGAGCTGTTTTTT

v_call: TRBV18
clone_size: few
d_call: TRBD1
j_call: TRBJ1-1
cdr3_aa: CASSRSSPTGSGTEAFF
cdr3_nt: TGTGCCAGCTCACGATCCTCGCCGACAGGGTCAGGGACTGAAGCTTTCTTT

v_call: TRBV6-5
clone_size: once
d_call: .
j_call: TRBJ1-5
cdr3_aa: CASSYSQQLNQPQHF
cdr3_nt: TGTGCCAGCAGTTACTCTCAACAGCTCAATCAGCCCCAGCATTTT

v_call: TRBV9
clone_size: .
d_call: TRBD2
j_call: TRBJ2-1
cdr3_aa: CASSAGLANEQFF
cdr3_nt: TGTGCCAGCAGCGCTGGACTAGCCAATGAGCAGTTCTTC

v_call: TRBV21-1
clone_size: .
d_call: .
j_call: TRBJ2-6
cdr3_aa: CASSKAVFYSGANVLTF
cdr3_nt: TGTGCCAGCAGCAAAGCCGTATTCTACTCTGGGGCCAACGTCCTGACTTTC

v_call: TRBV5-1
clone_size: .
d_call: .
j_call: TRBJ1-6
cdr3_aa: CASSLESRLDSPLHF
cdr3_nt: TGCGCCAGCAGCTTGGAGTCGCGTTTAGATTCACCCCTCCACTTT

v_call: TRBV15
clone_size: .
d_call: .
j_call: TRBJ2-7
cdr3_aa: CATSRDFQGGEQYF
cdr3_nt: TGTGCCACCAGCAGAGATTTCCAGGGAGGTGAGCAGTACTTC

v_call: TRBV11-2
clone_size: .
d_call: .
j_call: TRBJ2-7
cdr3_aa: CASSLGGQPYF
cdr3_nt: TGTGCCAGCAGCTTAGGGGGGCAGCCCTACTTC

v_call: TRBV30
clone_size: .
d_call: TRBD2
j_call: TRBJ2-1
cdr3_aa: CAGNGLAGKYNEQFF
cdr3_nt: TGTGCCGGAAACGGCCTAGCGGGAAAGTACAATGAGCAGTTCTTC

v_call: TRBV10-1
clone_size: .
d_call: TRBD1
j_call: TRBJ1-1
cdr3_aa: CASRRQGDTEAFF
cdr3_nt: TGCGCCAGCAGAAGACAGGGAGACACTGAAGCTTTCTTT